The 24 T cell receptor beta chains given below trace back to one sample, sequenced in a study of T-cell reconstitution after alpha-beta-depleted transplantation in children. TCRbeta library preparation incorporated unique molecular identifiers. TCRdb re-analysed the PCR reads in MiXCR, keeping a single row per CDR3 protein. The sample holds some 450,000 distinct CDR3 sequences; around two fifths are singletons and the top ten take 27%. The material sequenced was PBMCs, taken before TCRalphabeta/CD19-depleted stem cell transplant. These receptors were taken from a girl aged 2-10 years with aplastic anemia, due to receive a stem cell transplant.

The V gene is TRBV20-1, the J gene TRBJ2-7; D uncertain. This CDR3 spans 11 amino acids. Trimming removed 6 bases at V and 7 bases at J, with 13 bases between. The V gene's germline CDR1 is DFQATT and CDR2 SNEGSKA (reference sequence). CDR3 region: CSAPDVVEQYF. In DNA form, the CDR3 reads TGCAGTGCACCGGATGTGGTTGAGCAGTACTTC.

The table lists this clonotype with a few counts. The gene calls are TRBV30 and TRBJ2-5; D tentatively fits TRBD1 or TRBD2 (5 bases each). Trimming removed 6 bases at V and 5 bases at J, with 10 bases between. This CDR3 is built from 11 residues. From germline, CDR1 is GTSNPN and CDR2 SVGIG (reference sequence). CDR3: CACGAQETQYF. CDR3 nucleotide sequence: TGTGCCTGCGGGGCGCAGGAGACCCAGTACTTC.

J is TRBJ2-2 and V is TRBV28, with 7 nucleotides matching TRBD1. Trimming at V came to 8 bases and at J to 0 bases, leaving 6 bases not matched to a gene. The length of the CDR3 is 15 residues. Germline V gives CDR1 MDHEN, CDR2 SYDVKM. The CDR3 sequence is CASGAGTANTGELFF. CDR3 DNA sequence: TGTGCCAGCGGTGCCGGGACAGCGAACACCGGGGAGCTGTTTTTT.

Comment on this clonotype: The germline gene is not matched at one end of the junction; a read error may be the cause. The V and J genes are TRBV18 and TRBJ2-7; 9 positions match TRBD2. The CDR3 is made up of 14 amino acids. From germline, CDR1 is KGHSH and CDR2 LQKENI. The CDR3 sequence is CASSPTSGQYELYF. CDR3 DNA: TGTGCCAGCTCACCGACTAGCGGCCAGTACGAGCTGTACTTC.

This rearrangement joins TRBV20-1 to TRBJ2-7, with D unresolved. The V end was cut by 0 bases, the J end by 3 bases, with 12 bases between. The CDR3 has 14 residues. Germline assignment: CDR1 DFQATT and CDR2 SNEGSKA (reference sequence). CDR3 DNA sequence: TGCAGTGCTAGAGACCGTGAACGTTACTACGAGCAGTACTTC. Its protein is CSARDRERYYEQYF.

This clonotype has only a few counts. CDR3 nucleotide sequence: TGCAGCGTTGCGGGACGTAGCACAGATACGCAGTATTTT. Protein sequence: CSVAGRSTDTQYF. The chain recombines TRBV29-1 with TRBJ2-3; D tentatively reads TRBD1 or TRBD2 (5 bases each). This CDR3 has 13 residues. The V end lost 4 bases, the J end lost 0 bases, and 8 bases lay between the germline ends. From germline, CDR1 is SQVTM and CDR2 ANQGSEA.

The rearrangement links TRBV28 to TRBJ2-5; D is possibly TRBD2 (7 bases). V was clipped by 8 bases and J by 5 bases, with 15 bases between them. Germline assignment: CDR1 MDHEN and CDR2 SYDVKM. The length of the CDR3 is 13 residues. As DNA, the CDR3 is TGTGCCAGCGAAACCGGGGGGCTGGAGACCCAGTACTTC. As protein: CASETGGLETQYF.

CDR3: CSASWLAGAGDTQYF. CDR3 DNA sequence: TGCAGTGCTAGCTGGCTAGCGGGGGCCGGAGATACGCAGTATTTT. The chain combines TRBV20-1 with TRBJ2-3; 10 nucleotides line up with TRBD2. From germline, CDR1 is DFQATT and CDR2 SNEGSKA (reference sequence). CDR3 length: 15 residues. J was trimmed by 5 bases and V by 3 bases; bases with no gene match: 8.

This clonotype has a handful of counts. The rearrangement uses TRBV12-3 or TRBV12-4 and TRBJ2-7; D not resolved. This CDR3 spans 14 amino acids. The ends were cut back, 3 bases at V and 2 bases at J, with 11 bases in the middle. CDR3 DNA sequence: TGTGCCAGCAGTTTCGGGCTAGGGCCCTACGAGCAGTACTTC. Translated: CASSFGLGPYEQYF.

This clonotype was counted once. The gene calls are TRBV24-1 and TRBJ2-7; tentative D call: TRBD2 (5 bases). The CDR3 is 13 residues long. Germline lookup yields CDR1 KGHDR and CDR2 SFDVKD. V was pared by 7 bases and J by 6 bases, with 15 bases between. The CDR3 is CATRARALGEQYF. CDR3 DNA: TGTGCCACCAGGGCGAGGGCCCTCGGCGAGCAGTACTTC.

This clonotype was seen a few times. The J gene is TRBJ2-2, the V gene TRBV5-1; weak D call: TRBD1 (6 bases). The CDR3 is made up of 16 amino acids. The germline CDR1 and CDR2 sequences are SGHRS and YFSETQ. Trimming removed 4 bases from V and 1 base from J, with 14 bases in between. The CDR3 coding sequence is TGCGCCAGCAGCGCCACCCTGACAGGGAACACCGGGGAGCTGTTTTTT. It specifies CASSATLTGNTGELFF.

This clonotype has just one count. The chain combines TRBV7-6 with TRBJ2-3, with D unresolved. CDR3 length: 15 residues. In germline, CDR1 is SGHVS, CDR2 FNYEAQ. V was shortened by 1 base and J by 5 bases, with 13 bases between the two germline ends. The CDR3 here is CASSLVVAAIDTQYF. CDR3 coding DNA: TGTGCCAGCAGCTTAGTGGTCGCAGCCATAGATACGCAGTATTTT.

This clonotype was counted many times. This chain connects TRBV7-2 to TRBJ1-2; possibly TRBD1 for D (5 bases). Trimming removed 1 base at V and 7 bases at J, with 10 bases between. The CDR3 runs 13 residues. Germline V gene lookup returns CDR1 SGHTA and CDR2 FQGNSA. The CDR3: CASSLEGFSGYTF. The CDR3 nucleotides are TGTGCCAGCAGCTTAGAGGGGTTCTCTGGCTACACCTTC.

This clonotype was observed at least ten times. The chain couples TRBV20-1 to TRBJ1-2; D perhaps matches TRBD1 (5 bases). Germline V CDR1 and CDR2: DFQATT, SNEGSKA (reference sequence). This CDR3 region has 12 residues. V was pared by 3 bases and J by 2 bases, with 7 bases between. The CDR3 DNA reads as TGCAGTGCTAGTAGGGGCAACTATGGCTACACCTTC. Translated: CSASRGNYGYTF.

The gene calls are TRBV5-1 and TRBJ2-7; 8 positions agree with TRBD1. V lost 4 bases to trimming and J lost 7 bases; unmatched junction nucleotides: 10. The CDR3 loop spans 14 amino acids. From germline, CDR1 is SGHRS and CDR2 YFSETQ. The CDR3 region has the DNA TGCGCCAGCAGCAATGGACAGGGATTTGGGGAGCAGTACTTC. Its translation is CASSNGQGFGEQYF. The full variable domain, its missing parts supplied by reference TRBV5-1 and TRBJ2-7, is KAGVTQTPRYLIKTRGQQVTLSCSPISGHRSVSWYQQTPGQGLQFLFEYFSETQRNKGNFPGRFSGRQFSNSRSEMNVSTLELGDSALYLCASSNGQGFGEQYFGPGTRLTVT.

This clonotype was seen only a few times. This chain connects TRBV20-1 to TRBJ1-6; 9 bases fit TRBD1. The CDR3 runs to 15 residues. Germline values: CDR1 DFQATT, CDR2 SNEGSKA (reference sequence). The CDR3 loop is CSGQGQGSYNSPLHF. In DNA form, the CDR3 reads TGCAGCGGACAGGGGCAAGGCTCCTATAATTCACCCCTCCACTTT.

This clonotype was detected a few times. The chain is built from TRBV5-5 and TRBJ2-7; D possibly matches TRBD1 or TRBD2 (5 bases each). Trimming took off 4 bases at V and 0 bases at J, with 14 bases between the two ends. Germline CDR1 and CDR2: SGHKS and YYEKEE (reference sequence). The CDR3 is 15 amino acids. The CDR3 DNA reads TGTGCCAGCAGCGTGGATTGGGGGAGCTCCTACGAGCAGTACTTC. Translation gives CASSVDWGSSYEQYF.

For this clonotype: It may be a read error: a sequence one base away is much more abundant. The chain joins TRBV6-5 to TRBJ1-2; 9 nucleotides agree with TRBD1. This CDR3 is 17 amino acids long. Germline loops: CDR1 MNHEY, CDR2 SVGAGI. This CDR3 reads CACSYPVQGAKGYGYTF. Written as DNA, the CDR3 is TGTGCCTGCAGTTACCCCGTACAGGGGGCTAAGGGCTATGGCTACACCTTC.

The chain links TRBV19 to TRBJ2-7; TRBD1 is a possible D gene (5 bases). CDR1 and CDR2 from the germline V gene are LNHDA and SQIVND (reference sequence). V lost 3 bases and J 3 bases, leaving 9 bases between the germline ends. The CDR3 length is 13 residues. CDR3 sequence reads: CASSMETDYEQYF. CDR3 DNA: TGTGCCAGTAGTATGGAGACAGACTACGAGCAGTACTTC.

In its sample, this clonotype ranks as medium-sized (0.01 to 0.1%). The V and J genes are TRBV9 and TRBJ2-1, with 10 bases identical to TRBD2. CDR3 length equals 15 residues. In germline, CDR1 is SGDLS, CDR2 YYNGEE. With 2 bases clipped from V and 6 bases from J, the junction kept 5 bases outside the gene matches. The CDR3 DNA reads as TGTGCCAGCAGCGTTGGGTCTAGCGGGGGCAATGAGCAGTTCTTC. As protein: CASSVGSSGGNEQFF.

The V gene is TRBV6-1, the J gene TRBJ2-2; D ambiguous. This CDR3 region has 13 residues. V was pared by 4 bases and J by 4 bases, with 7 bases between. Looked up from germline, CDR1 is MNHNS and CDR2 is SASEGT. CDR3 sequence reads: CASSAAITGELFF. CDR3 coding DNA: TGTGCCAGCAGTGCAGCCATCACCGGGGAGCTGTTTTTT.

In DNA form, the CDR3 reads TGTGCCAGCAGTTCCTCCGGGGTGTACAGGGGGCTCTACTACGAGCAGTACTTC. Amino acids: CASSSSGVYRGLYYEQYF. V usage is TRBV6-5 and J usage is TRBJ2-7; the match to TRBD1 covers 9 bases. Trimming removed 4 bases from V and 3 bases from J; junction bases left unmatched: 16. The CDR3 has 18 amino acids. The germline gives CDR1 MNHEY, CDR2 SVGAGI.

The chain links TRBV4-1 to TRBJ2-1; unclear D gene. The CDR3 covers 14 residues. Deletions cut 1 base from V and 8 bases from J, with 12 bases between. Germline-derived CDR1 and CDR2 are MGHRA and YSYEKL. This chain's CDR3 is CASSQVGYVDEQFF. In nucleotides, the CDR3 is TGCGCCAGCAGCCAAGTGGGCTATGTCGATGAGCAGTTCTTC.

CDR3 in amino acids: CATSHWPGLTDTQYF. As DNA, the CDR3 is TGTGCCACTTCGCACTGGCCAGGGCTCACAGATACGCAGTATTTT. V and J are TRBV6-1 and TRBJ2-3; weak D call: TRBD1 (5 bases). The CDR3 has 15 residues. Germline CDR1 is MNHNS and CDR2 is SASEGT. Trimming removed 10 bases from V and 2 bases from J, with 19 bases in between.